The present T cell receptor beta chain was sequenced within a study of control samples from healthy donors and cancer patients. Repertoires were generated with immunoSEQ multiplex PCR, while TCRdb's copy carries only in-frame clones and drops some. Seen here are 150,000 or so clones, around 94% observed once, and the top ten hold approximately 15%. The source material was PBMCs. The origin of this receptor is a man aged 55 to 70 with colorectal cancer.

The CDR3 DNA reads as TGCGCCAGCAGCTTGAATGAGCGGGGGGGCCGGGAGACCCAGTACTTC. Translated, it gives CASSLNERGGRETQYF. The rearrangement joins TRBV5-1 to TRBJ2-5; 10 bases map to TRBD2. The CDR3 spans 16 residues. With V trimmed by 1 base and J by 5 bases, 8 bases remained unmatched. The germline CDR1 and CDR2 sequences are SGHRS and YFSETQ. Looking up the rest from reference TRBV5-1 and TRBJ2-5 gives the full variable domain: KAGVTQTPRYLIKTRGQQVTLSCSPISGHRSVSWYQQTPGQGLQFLFEYFSETQRNKGNFPGRFSGRQFSNSRSEMNVSTLELGDSALYLCASSLNERGGRETQYFGPGTRLLVL.